The clone carrying this T cell receptor (beta chain) was seen at least ten times. It was patients with CD8+CD57+ cell expansion by flow cytometry who were chosen for sequencing. CDR3 length: 14 residues. Trimming took 5 bases from V and 5 from J, leaving 15 bases between them. Germline assignment: CDR1 MNHEY and CDR2 SMNVEV (reference sequence). The TCR beta profiling, which covered VDJ combination and CDR3 sequence, was carried out using genomic DNA as the template. Using its own MiXCR run on the reads, TCRdb lists one record per CDR3 protein. Seen here are hundreds of thousands of distinct CDR3 sequences, less than 35% observed once, and the top ten hold 0.75% to 0.95%. This specimen belongs to a study of CD8+CD57+ T cells in acquired aplastic anemia. About the study: On average, sorted CD4+ and CD8+ cells gave about 2.9 ug of DNA.

Material: sorted CD4+, CD8+, or CD8+CD57+ T cells (not recorded which) from PBMCs. This receptor was obtained from a human donor with aplastic anemia. The chain has TRBV27 and TRBJ2-5; tentative D call: TRBD1 (7 bases). The CDR3 DNA follows: TGTGCCAGCAGTCCCCAACAGGGGAGGGAGACCCAGTACTTC. Translation: CASSPQQGRETQYF.